This T cell receptor beta chain was retrieved from a study of blood T cell repertoires in COVID-19. As originally analysed: The assay estimated nucleated cells by amplifying reference gene primers. Sequencing used immunoSEQ multiplex PCR; TCRdb keeps in-frame clones, though not all of them. V and J calls and clone size are as listed in that table; D and trimming were resolved from the DNA. The sample has fewer than 500,000 clones, about nine tenths seen once. The receptor was isolated from a woman in her thirties with active or convalescent COVID-19. The sequenced sample consisted of peripheral blood.

The CDR3 bases are TGTGCCAGTAGTATTAAACAGGGGGTAGGAGTCTATGGCTACACCTTC. Translated: CASSIKQGVGVYGYTF. The chain joins TRBV19 to TRBJ1-2; 8 bases are shared with TRBD1. Germline V gene sequence: CDR1 LNHDA, CDR2 SQIVND (reference sequence). After removal of 3 bases from V and 4 bases from J, the junction contained 10 bases not matched to a gene. The CDR3 covers 16 residues.